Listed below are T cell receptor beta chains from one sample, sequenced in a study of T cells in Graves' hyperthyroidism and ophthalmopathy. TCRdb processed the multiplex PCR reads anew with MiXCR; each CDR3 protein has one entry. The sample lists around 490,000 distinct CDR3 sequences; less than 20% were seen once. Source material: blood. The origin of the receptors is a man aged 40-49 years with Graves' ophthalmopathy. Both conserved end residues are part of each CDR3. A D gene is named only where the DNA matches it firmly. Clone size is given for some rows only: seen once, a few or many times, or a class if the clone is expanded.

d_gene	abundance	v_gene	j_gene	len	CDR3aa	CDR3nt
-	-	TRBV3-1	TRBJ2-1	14	CASSQDYTPHEQFF	TGTGCCAGCAGCCAAGATTATACCCCCCATGAGCAGTTCTTC
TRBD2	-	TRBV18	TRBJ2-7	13	CASSPAGGDEQYF	TGTGCCAGCTCACCAGCGGGGGGCGACGAGCAGTACTTC
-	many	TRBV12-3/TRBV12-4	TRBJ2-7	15	CASSLEKGEVYEQYF	TGTGCCAGCAGTTTAGAGAAGGGGGAAGTCTACGAGCAGTACTTC
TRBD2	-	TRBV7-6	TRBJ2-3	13	CAGTRQATDTQYF	TGTGCCGGGACTAGACAGGCCACAGATACGCAGTATTTT
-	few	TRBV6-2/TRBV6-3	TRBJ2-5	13	CASSREVVETQYF	TGTGCCAGCAGCAGGGAGGTTGTAGAGACCCAGTACTTC
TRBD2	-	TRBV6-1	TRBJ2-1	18	CASSSELAGGGSYNEQFF	TGTGCCAGCAGTAGTGAACTAGCGGGTGGTGGCTCCTACAATGAGCAGTTCTTC
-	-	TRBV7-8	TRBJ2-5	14	CASSFLGGKETQYF	TGTGCCAGCAGCTTCTTGGGGGGAAAAGAGACCCAGTACTTC
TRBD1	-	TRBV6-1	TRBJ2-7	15	CASSFRDRGVHEQYF	TGTGCCAGCAGTTTTCGGGACAGGGGAGTGCACGAGCAGTACTTC
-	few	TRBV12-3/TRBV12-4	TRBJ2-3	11	CASSRHDTQYF	TGTGCCAGCAGCCGTCACGATACGCAGTATTTT
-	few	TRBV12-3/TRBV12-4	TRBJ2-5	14	CASSPSGRVETQYF	TGTGCCAGCAGCCCCTCCGGTAGGGTAGAGACCCAGTACTTC
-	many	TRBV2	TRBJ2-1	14	CASSLASRDNEQFF	TGTGCCAGCAGTCTTGCGTCCCGGGACAATGAGCAGTTCTTC
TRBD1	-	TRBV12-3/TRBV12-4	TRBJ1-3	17	CASSLVPGQGVRNTIYF	TGTGCCAGCAGTCTCGTCCCGGGACAGGGGGTGAGAAACACCATATATTTT
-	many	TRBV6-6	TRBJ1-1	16	CASSYSKGGLNTEAFF	TGTGCCAGCAGTTACTCTAAAGGGGGTTTGAACACTGAAGCTTTCTTT
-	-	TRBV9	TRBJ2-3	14	CASSVSDRADTQYF	TGTGCCAGCAGCGTATCGGACAGAGCGGATACGCAGTATTTT